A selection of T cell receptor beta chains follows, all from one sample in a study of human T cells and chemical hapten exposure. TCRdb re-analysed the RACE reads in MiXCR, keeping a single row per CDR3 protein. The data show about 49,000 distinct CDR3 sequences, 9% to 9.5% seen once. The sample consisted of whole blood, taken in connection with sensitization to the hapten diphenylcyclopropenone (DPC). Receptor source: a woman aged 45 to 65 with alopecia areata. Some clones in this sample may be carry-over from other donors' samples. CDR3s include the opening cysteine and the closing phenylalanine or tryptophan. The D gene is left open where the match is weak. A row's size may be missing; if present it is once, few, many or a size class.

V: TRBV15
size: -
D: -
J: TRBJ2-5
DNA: TGTGCCACCAGCAGAGTTACCAGGGGTTTCGGGTACCAAGAGACCCAGTACTTC
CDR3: CATSRVTRGFGYQETQYF

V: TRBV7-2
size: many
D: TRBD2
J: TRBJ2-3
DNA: TGTGCCAGCAGCTTATTTTCCGCCTTAGCGGGGCAGAATACGCAGTATTTT
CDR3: CASSLFSALAGQNTQYF

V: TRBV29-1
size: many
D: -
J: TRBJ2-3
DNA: TGCAGCGTTGAAACCACAGGGACAGATACGCAGTATTTT
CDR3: CSVETTGTDTQYF

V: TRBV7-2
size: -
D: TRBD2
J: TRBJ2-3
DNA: TGTGCCAGCAGCCGACTAGCGCCCCCAGATACGCAGTATTTT
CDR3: CASSRLAPPDTQYF

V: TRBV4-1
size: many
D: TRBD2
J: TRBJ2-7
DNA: TGCGCCAGCAGTCATCCAGGACTAGCGGGAACCGAGCAGTACTTC
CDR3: CASSHPGLAGTEQYF

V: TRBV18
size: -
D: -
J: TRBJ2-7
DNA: TGTGCCAGCTCAAGCGCCGAGTCCTACGAGCAGTACTTC
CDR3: CASSSAESYEQYF

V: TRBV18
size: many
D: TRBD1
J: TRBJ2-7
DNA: TGTGCCAGCTCACTAGACAGGGGCCAATTCGACTACGAGCAGTACTTC
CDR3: CASSLDRGQFDYEQYF

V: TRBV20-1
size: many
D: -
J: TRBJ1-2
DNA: TGCAGTGCTAGACAACGGGATGGGGGGCTGGATGGCTACACCTTC
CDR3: CSARQRDGGLDGYTF

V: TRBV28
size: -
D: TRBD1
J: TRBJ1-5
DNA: TGTGCCAGCAGTACAGGGGAAGGTCAGCCCCAGCATTTT
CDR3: CASSTGEGQPQHF

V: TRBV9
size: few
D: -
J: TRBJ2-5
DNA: TGTGCCAGCAGCCCTCGGGAGTATGAGACCCAGTACTTC
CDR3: CASSPREYETQYF

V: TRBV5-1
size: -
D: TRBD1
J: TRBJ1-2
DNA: TGCGCCAGCAGCTTACTGACAGGGCAGGATGGCTACACCTTC
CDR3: CASSLLTGQDGYTF

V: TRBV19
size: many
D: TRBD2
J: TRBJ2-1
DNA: TGTGCCAGTAAGGGTGCGGGAGTCTACAATGAGCAGTTCTTC
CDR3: CASKGAGVYNEQFF